A selection of T cell receptor beta chains follows, all from one sample in a study of blood T cell repertoires in COVID-19. The method was immunoSEQ multiplex PCR; TCRdb's version includes in-frame clones alone and lacks a portion of them. The table shows around 160,000 clones, with roughly 86% occurring only once. Sequencing input: peripheral blood. The source of these receptors is a human donor in a cohort sampled during active COVID-19. Both conserved end residues are part of each CDR3.

V	length	J	CDR3
TRBV7-9	15	TRBJ2-1	CASSPQGAAYNEQFF
TRBV19	17	TRBJ2-7	CASSIRTSAYVSYEQYF
TRBV6-5	15	TRBJ2-3	CASRGTAASTDTQYF
TRBV28	13	TRBJ2-1	CASSFPQGHEQFF
TRBV6-1	16	TRBJ2-7	CASSDPGQGIDYEQYF
TRBV4-2	16	TRBJ2-1	CASSQGSASSYNEQFF
TRBV6-1	14	TRBJ2-7	CASSVAGQGYEQYF
TRBV24-1	14	TRBJ1-5	CATSDRDSNQPQHF
TRBV20-1	13	TRBJ1-2	CSASGGHGYGYTF
TRBV5-1	16	TRBJ2-3	CASSLEGTGVIDTQYF
TRBV6-4	15	TRBJ2-1	CASRLAGGSYNEQFF
TRBV5-4	14	TRBJ1-2	CASSLEQEFYGYTF
TRBV6-5	14	TRBJ2-2	CASSYGTSTGELFF
TRBV6-5	15	TRBJ2-7	CASSRRRQTPYEQYF
TRBV5-1	16	TRBJ2-7	CASSFSPGQEPYEQYF
TRBV19	14	TRBJ2-1	CASRLAGAGNEQFF
TRBV30	13	TRBJ2-7	CACGRDSMYEQYF
TRBV7-2	13	TRBJ1-2	CASSLGGGGGYTF
TRBV18	15	TRBJ1-5	CASSRTRESNQPQHF
TRBV9	15	TRBJ1-1	CASSVTGQWNTEAFF
TRBV7-9	15	TRBJ2-7	CASTSTFRGRGEQYF
TRBV7-3	13	TRBJ2-3	CASSLQGTDTQYF
TRBV16	14	TRBJ1-1	CASSQEKWNTEAFF
TRBV7-9	15	TRBJ2-1	CASSLVLAGNNEQFF
TRBV9	14	TRBJ2-1	CASSVGGLAHEQFF
TRBV3-1/TRBV3-2	14	TRBJ2-7	CASSRLRDRYEQYF
TRBV15	19	TRBJ2-7	CATSRDLAEPDLQPYEQYF
TRBV4-2	16	TRBJ2-5	CASSQGPSRGQETQYF
TRBV27	15	TRBJ2-7	CASTPTGTGPGEQYF
TRBV7-2	16	TRBJ2-2	CASSGGLAGATGELFF
TRBV28	16	TRBJ2-3	CASSFPRDRFTDTQYF
TRBV6-1	15	TRBJ2-5	CASSELAGGQETQYF
TRBV30	13	TRBJ2-7	CAWSVGRLYEQYF
TRBV4-3	14	TRBJ2-3	CASSQDLAGGEVYF
TRBV5-6	16	TRBJ2-7	CASSPRSLVVSYEQYF
TRBV28	18	TRBJ2-2	CASSSIGVGQGRNGELFF
TRBV7-8	11	TRBJ2-1	CASSWGAEQFF
TRBV19	14	TRBJ2-2	CASTWKPRGGELFF
TRBV7-9	15	TRBJ2-1	CASSSMGLPRDEQFF
TRBV4-1	18	TRBJ2-5	CASSQDLGQGGTQETQYF
TRBV12-5	13	TRBJ1-1	CASGQTGGTEAFF
TRBV6-6	15	TRBJ2-3	CASSVSGTPTDTQYF
TRBV19	17	TRBJ2-1	CASSIDGLAGSYNEQFF
TRBV30	12	TRBJ1-1	CAWTAGGQKAFF
TRBV28	14	TRBJ1-4	CASSRAQGGEKLFF
TRBV11-2	15	TRBJ2-3	CASSSTRASVDTQYF
TRBV19	16	TRBJ1-1	CASGGQFGTMNTEAFF
TRBV18	15	TRBJ2-3	CASSPNRGDEDTQYF
TRBV19	13	TRBJ1-2	CASKRQGAPGYTF
TRBV6-6	15	TRBJ2-2	CASSYGTGSTGELFF
TRBV15	13	TRBJ2-7	CATSRDGESEQYF
TRBV4-2	17	TRBJ2-3	CASSQPLTSSGTDTQYF
TRBV28	15	TRBJ1-5	CASSFVGQGQQPQHF
TRBV5-8	14	TRBJ2-3	CASSLTGRGDTQYF
TRBV3-1/TRBV3-2	14	TRBJ1-5	CASSLRGGDQPQHF
TRBV29-1	14	TRBJ1-1	CSVALLRGGTEAFF
TRBV28	14	TRBJ1-5	CASSSTGGGQPQHF
TRBV19	17	TRBJ1-2	CASRNLGGLDRNYGYTF
TRBV11-2	15	TRBJ2-5	CASSLQRGGQETQYF